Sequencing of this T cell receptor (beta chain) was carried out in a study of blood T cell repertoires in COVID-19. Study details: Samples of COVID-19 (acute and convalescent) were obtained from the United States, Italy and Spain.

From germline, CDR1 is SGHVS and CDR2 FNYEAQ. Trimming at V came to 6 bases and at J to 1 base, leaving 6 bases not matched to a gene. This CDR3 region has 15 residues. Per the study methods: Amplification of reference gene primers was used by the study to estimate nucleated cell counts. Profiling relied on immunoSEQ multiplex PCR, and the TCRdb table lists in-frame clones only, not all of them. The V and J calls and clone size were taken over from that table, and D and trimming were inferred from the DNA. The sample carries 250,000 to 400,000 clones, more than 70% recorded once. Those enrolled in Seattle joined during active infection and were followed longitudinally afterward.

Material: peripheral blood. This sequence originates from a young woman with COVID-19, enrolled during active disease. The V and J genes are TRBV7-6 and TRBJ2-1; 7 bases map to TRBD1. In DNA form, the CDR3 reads TGTGCCAGCAGACAACAGGGGTTATCCTACAATGAGCAGTTCTTC. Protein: CASRQQGLSYNEQFF.